Following are 3 T cell receptor beta chains from one sample sequenced in a study of T cell repertoires in cytomegalovirus infection. TCRdb passed the reads through MiXCR, listing each CDR3 protein once. This table has 900,000 to 950,000 distinct CDR3 sequences, about 33% appearing once. For these TCRs, the target antigens are not known. The source material was cultured CD8+ T cells from PBMCs, sampled from culture after CMV antigen stimulation. These receptors all stem from a human donor in good health (CMV status not recorded). Some clones in this sample may be carry-over from other donors' samples.

This clonotype was observed many times. The chain is built from TRBV7-2 and TRBJ2-1; TRBD1 or TRBD2 may be the D gene (6 bases each). This CDR3 spans 17 amino acids. The germline V gene has CDR1 SGHTA and CDR2 FQGNSA. V lost 5 bases and J lost 2, with 19 bases in between. The CDR3 DNA reads TGTGCCAGCAGCCATCCTGGGTCCGGGGGCCCCTACAATGAGCAGTTCTTC. It yields the protein CASSHPGSGGPYNEQFF.

This clonotype was seen many times. The chain is built from TRBV7-6 and TRBJ2-1, with D possibly being TRBD1 (6 bases). The germline V gene has CDR1 SGHVS and CDR2 FNYEAQ. Trimming stripped 1 base from V and 5 bases from J, with 18 bases between. The CDR3 sequence is 17 residues long. This chain's CDR3 is CASSLVDGGLPDNEQFF. The CDR3 DNA reads as TGTGCCAGCAGCTTAGTGGATGGGGGCCTGCCCGACAATGAGCAGTTCTTC. The full variable domain, with the rest looked up from reference TRBV7-6 and TRBJ2-1, is GAGVSQSPRYKVTKRGQDVALRCDPISGHVSLYWYRQALGQGPEFLTYFNYEAQQDKSGLPNDRFSAERPEGSISTLTIQRTEQRDSAMYRCASSLVDGGLPDNEQFFGPGTRLTVL.

The chain has TRBV7-9 and TRBJ2-1; D tentatively reads TRBD1 or TRBD2 (5 bases each). CDR1 is SEHNR and CDR2 is FQNEAQ in the germline V gene (reference sequence). The CDR3 has 14 amino acids. V lost 6 bases and J lost 6, with 15 bases in between. Here the CDR3 reads CASRPGWGSNEQFF. The CDR3 DNA follows: TGTGCCAGCAGGCCGGGATGGGGGTCCAATGAGCAGTTCTTC.